This T cell receptor beta chain stems from a study of siplizumab effects on memory and regulatory T cells. The table came from immunoSEQ multiplex PCR; TCRdb's copy has only in-frame clones and leaves some out. The sample holds 20,000 or so clones, about 40% seen once. The CDR3 runs to 13 residues. Germline-derived CDR1 and CDR2 are LNHDA and SQIVND (reference sequence). V was trimmed by 5 bases and J by 1 base, leaving 7 bases between them. This clone was recorded a few times. Antigen: not known. The mixed lymphocyte reaction cells were held in coculture (37°C) for under seven days. This TCR was sampled from a human donor in good health; the cells came from an allogeneic mixed lymphocyte reaction. Some clones in this sample may be carry-over from other donors' samples. Input material: CFSE-low (dividing) CD4+ T cells sorted from an allogeneic mixed lymphocyte reaction. The V call is TRBV19, the J call TRBJ2-3, with no clear D. DNA for the CDR3: TGTGCCAGTAGTTACGGCGGCACAGATACGCAGTATTTT. Its protein is CASSYGGTDTQYF.